This T cell receptor (beta chain) was observed in a study of blood T cell repertoires in COVID-19. Between the trimmed V and J ends, which lost 7 bases and 0 bases, there was a span of 10 bases. CDR1 is SGHTA, CDR2 FQGNSA, per germline. This CDR3 region has 14 residues. The table came from immunoSEQ multiplex PCR; TCRdb's copy has only in-frame clones and leaves some out. This sample carries around 270,000 clones, about nine tenths of them seen once, and the ten largest clones take about 4.1%. Input material: peripheral blood. This sequence originates from a man aged 60 to 75 who had recovered from COVID-19. This chain joins TRBV7-2 and TRBJ1-3, with unresolved D. The CDR3 region is CASIDISSGNTIYF. In DNA form, the CDR3 reads TGTGCCAGCATCGACATAAGCTCTGGAAACACCATATATTTT.